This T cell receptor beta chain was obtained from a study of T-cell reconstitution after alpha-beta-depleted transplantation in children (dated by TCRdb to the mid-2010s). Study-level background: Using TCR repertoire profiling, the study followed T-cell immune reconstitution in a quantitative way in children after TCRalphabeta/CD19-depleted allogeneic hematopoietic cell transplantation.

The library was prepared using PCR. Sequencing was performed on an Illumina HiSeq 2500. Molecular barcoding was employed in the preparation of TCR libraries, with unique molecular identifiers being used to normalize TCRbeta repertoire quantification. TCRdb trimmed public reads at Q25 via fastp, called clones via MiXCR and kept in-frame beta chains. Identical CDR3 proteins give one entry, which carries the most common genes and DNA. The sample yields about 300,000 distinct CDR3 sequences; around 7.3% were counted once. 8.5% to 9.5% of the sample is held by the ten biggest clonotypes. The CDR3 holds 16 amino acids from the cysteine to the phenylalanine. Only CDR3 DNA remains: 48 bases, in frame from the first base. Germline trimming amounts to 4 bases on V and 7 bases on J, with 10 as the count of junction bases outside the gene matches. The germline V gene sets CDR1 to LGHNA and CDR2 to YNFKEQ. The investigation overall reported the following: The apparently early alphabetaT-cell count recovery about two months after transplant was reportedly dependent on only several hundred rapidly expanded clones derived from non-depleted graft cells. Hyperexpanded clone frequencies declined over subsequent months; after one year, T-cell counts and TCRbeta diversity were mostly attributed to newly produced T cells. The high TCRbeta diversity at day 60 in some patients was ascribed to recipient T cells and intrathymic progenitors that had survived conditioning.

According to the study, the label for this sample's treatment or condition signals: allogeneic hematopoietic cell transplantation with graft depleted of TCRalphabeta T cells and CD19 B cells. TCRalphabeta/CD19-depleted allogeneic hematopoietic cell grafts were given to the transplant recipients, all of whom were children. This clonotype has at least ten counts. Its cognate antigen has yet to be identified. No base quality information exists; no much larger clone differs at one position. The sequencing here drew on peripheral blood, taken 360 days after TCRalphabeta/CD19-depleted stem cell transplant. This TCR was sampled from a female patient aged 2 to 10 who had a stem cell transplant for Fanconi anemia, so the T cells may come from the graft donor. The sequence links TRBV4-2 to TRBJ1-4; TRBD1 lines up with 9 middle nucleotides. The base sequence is TGTGCCAGCAGCCCACTAGCAGGGGACAGGGCTGAAAAACTGTTTTTT. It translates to CASSPLAGDRAEKLFF.